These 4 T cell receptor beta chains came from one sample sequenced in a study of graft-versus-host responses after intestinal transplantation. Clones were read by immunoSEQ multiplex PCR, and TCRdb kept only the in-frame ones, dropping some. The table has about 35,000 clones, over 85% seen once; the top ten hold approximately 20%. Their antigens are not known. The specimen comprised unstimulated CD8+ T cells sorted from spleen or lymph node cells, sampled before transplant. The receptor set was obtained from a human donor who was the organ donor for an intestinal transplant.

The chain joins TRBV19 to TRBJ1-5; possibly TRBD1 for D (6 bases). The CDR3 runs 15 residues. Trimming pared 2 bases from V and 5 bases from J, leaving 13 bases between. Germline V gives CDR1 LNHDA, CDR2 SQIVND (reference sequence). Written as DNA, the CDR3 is TGTGCCAGTAGTATAATAAAGGACAGAGATCAGCCCCAGCATTTT. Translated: CASSIIKDRDQPQHF.

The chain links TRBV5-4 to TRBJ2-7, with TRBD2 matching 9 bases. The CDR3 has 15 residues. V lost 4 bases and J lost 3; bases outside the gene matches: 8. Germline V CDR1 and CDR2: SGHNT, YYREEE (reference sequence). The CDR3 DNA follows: TGTGCCAGCAGCAACCACCTAGCGGGGTTCTACGAGCAGTACTTC. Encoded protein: CASSNHLAGFYEQYF.

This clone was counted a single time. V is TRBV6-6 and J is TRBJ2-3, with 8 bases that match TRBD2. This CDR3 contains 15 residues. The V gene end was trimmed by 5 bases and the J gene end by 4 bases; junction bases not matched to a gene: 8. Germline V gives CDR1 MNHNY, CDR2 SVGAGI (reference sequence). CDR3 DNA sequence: TGTGCCAGCAGTAATAGCGGGATGGTGTCAGATACGCAGTATTTT. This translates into CASSNSGMVSDTQYF.

In nucleotides, the CDR3 is TGTGCCAGCAGCTGGGGGGACAGTTACACAGATACGCAGTATTTT. Its protein is CASSWGDSYTDTQYF. The chain carries TRBV7-2 and TRBJ2-3, with TRBD1 as a possible D gene (7 bases). The germline CDR1 and CDR2 sequences are SGHTA and FQGNSA. Trimming cost V 4 bases and J 2 bases, with 13 bases left between them. The CDR3 runs 15 residues.